This is a list of T cell receptor beta chains from one sample in a study of T cells in Graves' hyperthyroidism and ophthalmopathy. TCRdb fed the multiplex PCR reads into MiXCR, producing one record per CDR3 protein. The table records over 500,000 distinct CDR3 sequences, around 15% of them present only once. The specimen sequenced was blood. These receptors came from a woman aged 40 to 55 with Graves' hyperthyroidism. The CDR3 runs from the conserved cysteine through the conserved F or W. A D gene is named only where the DNA matches it firmly. Some rows have no size entry. The others give once, few or many, or a class for an expanded clone.

D	size	J	V	DNA	CDR3
-	many	TRBJ2-1	TRBV11-2	TGTGCCAGCAGCTTAGATCGCCTAGCCGGTGAGCAGTTCTTC	CASSLDRLAGEQFF
-	many	TRBJ2-3	TRBV12-3/TRBV12-4	TGTGCCAGCAGTTTCGTTTCGGGGAACACAGATACGCAGTATTTT	CASSFVSGNTDTQYF
TRBD1	-	TRBJ2-1	TRBV6-1	TGTGCCAGCAGTGAATTTGGACAGGGTAGCAATGAGCAGTTCTTC	CASSEFGQGSNEQFF
TRBD2	many	TRBJ2-7	TRBV5-4	TGTGCCAGCAGCTTGGCTAGCGGGAGGAACAACGAGCAGTACTTC	CASSLASGRNNEQYF
TRBD2	many	TRBJ2-7	TRBV2	TGTGCCAGCAGAGATCCTCTAGCGGGAGTTTTGAACGAGCAGTACTTC	CASRDPLAGVLNEQYF
TRBD1	many	TRBJ2-5	TRBV6-1	TGTGCCAGCAGACTAGGACAGGGAAGGGGGCAAGAGACCCAGTACTTC	CASRLGQGRGQETQYF
-	many	TRBJ2-1	TRBV20-1	TGCAGTGCTAGAGATCTGAACAATGAGCAGTTCTTC	CSARDLNNEQFF
-	many	TRBJ2-7	TRBV12-3/TRBV12-4	TGTGCCAGCAGTTTATGGTCCGAGCAGTACTTC	CASSLWSEQYF
-	many	TRBJ2-3	TRBV4-1	TGCGCCAGCAGCCAAGATGGGGGAGGAGGATCGTCAGATACGCAGTATTTT	CASSQDGGGGSSDTQYF
-	many	TRBJ1-5	TRBV7-2	TGTGCCAGCAGCTTAGAGGCCGCGCCCAATCAGCCCCAGCATTTT	CASSLEAAPNQPQHF
-	many	TRBJ2-4	TRBV7-3	TGTGCCAGCAGCTTAGAGGGTGCACCCAAAAACATTCAGTACTTC	CASSLEGAPKNIQYF
-	-	TRBJ2-2	TRBV10-2	TGCGCCAGCAGTGGGATGACTACCGGGGAGCTGTTTTTT	CASSGMTTGELFF
-	few	TRBJ1-5	TRBV10-3	TGTGCCATCAGTGAGTCGGGCGGGGTTACTAATCAGCCCCAGCATTTT	CAISESGGVTNQPQHF
-	many	TRBJ2-7	TRBV12-5	TGTGCTAGTGGTTTTGCTCGAACGCTCGGCTACGAGCAGTACTTC	CASGFARTLGYEQYF
TRBD1	-	TRBJ2-5	TRBV28	TGTGCCAGCAGTATTAATTCCTTACAGGGGGAGACCCAGTACTTC	CASSINSLQGETQYF
-	many	TRBJ2-1	TRBV5-6	TGTGCCAGCAGCTTTATGTCGGGAAACAATGAGCAGTTCTTC	CASSFMSGNNEQFF
-	many	TRBJ2-7	TRBV28	TGTGCCAGCAGCCCCCGGGTAGAGCAGTACTTC	CASSPRVEQYF
-	many	TRBJ2-5	TRBV12-3/TRBV12-4	TGTGCCAGCAGCCTAGAGGGACTCGGGGAGACCCAGTACTTC	CASSLEGLGETQYF
TRBD2	many	TRBJ2-1	TRBV18	TGTGCCAGCTCACCGAGCGTCAAGCGGGAGGCTGAGCAGTTCTTC	CASSPSVKREAEQFF
-	many	TRBJ2-7	TRBV7-8	TGTGCCAGCAGCTCGACCCTCTACGAGCAGTACTTC	CASSSTLYEQYF
TRBD2	many	TRBJ2-1	TRBV20-1	TGCAGTGCTAGAGATACGCTAGCGGCTGGGGGGAGCTCCTACAATGAGCAGTTCTTC	CSARDTLAAGGSSYNEQFF
-	many	TRBJ1-2	TRBV13	TGTGCCAGCAGCTTGGGACAAGTTCCTGGCTACACCTTC	CASSLGQVPGYTF
TRBD1	many	TRBJ2-1	TRBV5-1	TGCGCCAGCAGCCCAGGGACAGGGGGAAGCTCCTACAATGAGCAGTTCTTC	CASSPGTGGSSYNEQFF
-	many	TRBJ2-5	TRBV27	TGTGCCAGCAGTTTATTCCCATCAAACCAAGAGACCCAGTACTTC	CASSLFPSNQETQYF
-	few	TRBJ2-7	TRBV25-1	TGTGCCAGCAGTGCTCACAACTCCTACGAGCAGTACTTC	CASSAHNSYEQYF
-	many	TRBJ2-1	TRBV11-2	TGTGCCAGCACCTGGGGGGAGAGGTTTGCTGAGCAGTTCTTC	CASTWGERFAEQFF
TRBD2	many	TRBJ2-1	TRBV20-1	TGCAGTGCTAGAGATTCGTTAGCGGGAGTAAAGGGTTGGAATGAGCAGTTCTTC	CSARDSLAGVKGWNEQFF
TRBD2	many	TRBJ2-1	TRBV7-6	TGTGCCAGCAGCCCGCGTGTTGGCGGGGGCTACAATGAGCAGTTCTTC	CASSPRVGGGYNEQFF
TRBD1	many	TRBJ2-7	TRBV25-1	TGTGCCAGCAGTGATTCAGACAGGGCCTCTTACTACGAGCAGTACTTC	CASSDSDRASYYEQYF
TRBD1	few	TRBJ1-4	TRBV15	TGTGCCACCAGCAGGGGACAGAAGAATGAAAAACTGTTTTTT	CATSRGQKNEKLFF
-	once	TRBJ2-1	TRBV7-2	TGTGCCAGCAGCTTACCGGGGGGCAGGGGCAATGAGCAGTTCTTC	CASSLPGGRGNEQFF
-	many	TRBJ2-2	TRBV9	TGTGCCAGCAGCCCCCGGGTAGGGGGCACCGGGGAGCTGTTTTTT	CASSPRVGGTGELFF
TRBD1	few	TRBJ1-5	TRBV2	TGTGCCAGCAGAGGGGACAGACAGAATCAGCCCCAGCATTTT	CASRGDRQNQPQHF
TRBD1	many	TRBJ1-2	TRBV20-1	TGCAGTGCCCAACAGGGGATGGAAGGCTACACCTTC	CSAQQGMEGYTF
TRBD2	-	TRBJ2-7	TRBV4-2	TGTGCCAGCAGCCAAGCAGGGACTAGCGTCCCCTACGAGCAGTACTTC	CASSQAGTSVPYEQYF
TRBD2	many	TRBJ2-3	TRBV28	TGTGCCAGCAGTTTATCTAGCGGGAGTGTCACAGATACGCAGTATTTT	CASSLSSGSVTDTQYF
-	many	TRBJ2-1	TRBV27	TGTGCCAGCAGCAAAGGGGAGGAAATTGAGCAGTTCTTC	CASSKGEEIEQFF
-	many	TRBJ2-5	TRBV3-1	TGTGCCAGCAGCAGAGGGACAAGACAAGAGACCCAGTACTTC	CASSRGTRQETQYF
-	-	TRBJ1-1	TRBV2	TGTGCCAGCACATCAAGGAGTGGGGTGAACACTGAAGCTTTCTTT	CASTSRSGVNTEAFF
TRBD1	many	TRBJ2-5	TRBV2	TGTGCCAGCAGTAGGACAGGGTGGGAGACCCAGTACTTC	CASSRTGWETQYF
-	many	TRBJ1-5	TRBV12-3/TRBV12-4	TGTGCCAGCATGTTGGGGTTGGGCAATCAGCCCCAGCATTTT	CASMLGLGNQPQHF
TRBD1	few	TRBJ1-3	TRBV9	TGTGCCAGCAGCGCTAAAGGGACAGGATATGGAAACACCATATATTTT	CASSAKGTGYGNTIYF
-	-	TRBJ2-2	TRBV27	TGTGCCAGCTCCTCGACAGGGAGGGTCACCGGGGAGCTGTTTTTT	CASSSTGRVTGELFF
TRBD1	many	TRBJ2-5	TRBV5-4	TGTGCCAGCAGCTTGGTTGGACAGGGGGCAGGAGAGACCCAGTACTTC	CASSLVGQGAGETQYF
-	many	TRBJ2-3	TRBV7-2	TGTGCCAGCAGCACCGGGACGCGGTTACAGACGCAGTATTTT	CASSTGTRLQTQYF
TRBD1	many	TRBJ2-2	TRBV11-3	TGTGCCAGCAGCGCCCGGGACAGGGCCGTCGGGGAGCTGTTTTTT	CASSARDRAVGELFF
-	many	TRBJ2-5	TRBV11-1	TGTGCCAGCAGCCAATCTCGCGGTTGGTACCAAGAGACCCAGTACTTC	CASSQSRGWYQETQYF
TRBD2	-	TRBJ2-3	TRBV7-6	TGTGCCAGCACCCTAAGACTAGCGGGAGCTTCAGATACGCAGTATTTT	CASTLRLAGASDTQYF
TRBD1	few	TRBJ1-1	TRBV19	TGTGCCAGTAGTATCGAAGGTCGTGCGGGACAGGGTTATGTTTCGAGAGCTTTCTTT	CASSIEGRAGQGYVSRAFF
-	many	TRBJ2-2	TRBV10-3	TGTGCCATCAGTGGGAACACCGGGGAGCTGTTTTTT	CAISGNTGELFF
TRBD1	many	TRBJ2-7	TRBV18	TGTGCCAGCTCCCCGGGACAGGGCCGCTCGGAGCAGTACTTC	CASSPGQGRSEQYF
TRBD1	-	TRBJ1-3	TRBV28	TGTGCCAGCAGCCCGGGACAGGGAGTTTACACCATATATTTT	CASSPGQGVYTIYF